This T cell receptor (beta chain) was identified in a study of cytomegalovirus exposure and HLA in healthy donors. About the research overall: One earlier analysis, a look at 150 million to 200 million T cells, found roughly 110 million unique TCR beta sequences.

With 60 Vbeta and 13 Jbeta primers, the PCR was carried out. Data came from immunoSEQ multiplex PCR; TCRdb stores just in-frame clones and leaves some out. This table has about 78,000 clones, around 58% appearing once. With regard to this clone: Its antigen is as yet unknown.

The study's findings and limits: The study labeled about 160 TCR beta chains cytomegalovirus-associated. In vitro checks showed that a few CMV-associated chains really do target CMV antigens.

Deletions cut 5 bases from V and 4 bases from J, with 13 bases between. The CDR3 covers 14 residues. The germline V gene has CDR1 SEHNR and CDR2 FQNEAQ (reference sequence). Sequenced input: PBMCs. The chain uses TRBV7-9 and TRBJ2-3; D not resolved. This sequence was found in a young man in good health and CMV-seropositive. CDR3 nucleotide sequence: TGTGCCAGCAGCCCCCCCCGGTCCCCAGATACGCAGTATTTT. It specifies CASSPPRSPDTQYF.